The subject of this entry is one TCR beta chain. The data were obtained in a study of blood T cell repertoires in COVID-19. The overall study: Acute-phase and convalescent COVID-19 samples originated in the United States, Italy and Spain. PBMCs, B-cell-depleted T cells, or T cells were the source of the cDNA or gDNA that made up the material.

The CDR3 is made up of 13 amino acids. The germline V gene has CDR1 SGHTA and CDR2 FQGNSA. V was shortened by 1 base and J by 2 bases, with 6 bases between the two germline ends. Original handling: Amplification with reference gene primers provided the estimates of nucleated cell counts. TCRdb's table, derived via immunoSEQ multiplex PCR, lists solely in-frame clones and lacks some. That table supplies the V and J calls and clone size; D and trimming were determined from the DNA. The sample consists of about 37,000 clones, more than 90% of them appearing once. The chain employs TRBV7-2 and TRBJ2-7; D call uncertain. The TCR comes from a woman aged 80 or over with acute or convalescent COVID-19. Specimen: peripheral blood. The CDR3 is CASSLGRAYEQYF. CDR3 in DNA: TGTGCCAGCAGCTTAGGACGGGCCTACGAGCAGTACTTC.